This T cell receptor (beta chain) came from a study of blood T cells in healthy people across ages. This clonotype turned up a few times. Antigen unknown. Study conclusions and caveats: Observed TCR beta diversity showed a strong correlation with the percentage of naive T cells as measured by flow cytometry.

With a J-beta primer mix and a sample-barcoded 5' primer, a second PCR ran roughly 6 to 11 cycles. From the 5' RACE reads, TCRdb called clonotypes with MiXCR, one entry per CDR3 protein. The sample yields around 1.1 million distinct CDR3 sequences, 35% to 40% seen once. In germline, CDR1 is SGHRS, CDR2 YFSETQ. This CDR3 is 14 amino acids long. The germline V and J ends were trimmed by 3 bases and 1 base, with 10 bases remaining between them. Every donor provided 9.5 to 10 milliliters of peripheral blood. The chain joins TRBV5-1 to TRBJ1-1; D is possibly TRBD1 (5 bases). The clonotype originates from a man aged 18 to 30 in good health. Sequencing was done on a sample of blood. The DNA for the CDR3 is TGCGCCAGCAGCTCCGGGACGAGGAACACTGAAGCTTTCTTT. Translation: CASSSGTRNTEAFF. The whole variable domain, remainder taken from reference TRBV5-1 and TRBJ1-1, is KAGVTQTPRYLIKTRGQQVTLSCSPISGHRSVSWYQQTPGQGLQFLFEYFSETQRNKGNFPGRFSGRQFSNSRSEMNVSTLELGDSALYLCASSSGTRNTEAFFGQGTRLTVV.